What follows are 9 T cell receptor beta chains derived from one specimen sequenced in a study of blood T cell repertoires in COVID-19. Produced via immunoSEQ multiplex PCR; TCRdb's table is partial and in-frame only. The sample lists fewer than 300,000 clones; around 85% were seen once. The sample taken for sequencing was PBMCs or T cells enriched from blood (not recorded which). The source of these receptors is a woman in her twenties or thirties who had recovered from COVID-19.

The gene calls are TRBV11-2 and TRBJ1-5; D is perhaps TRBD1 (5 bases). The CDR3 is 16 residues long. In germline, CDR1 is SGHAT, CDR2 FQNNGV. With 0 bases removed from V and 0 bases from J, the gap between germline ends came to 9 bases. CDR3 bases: TGTGCCAGCAGCTTAGATGGAGGGGTTAGCAATCAGCCCCAGCATTTT. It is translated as CASSLDGGVSNQPQHF.

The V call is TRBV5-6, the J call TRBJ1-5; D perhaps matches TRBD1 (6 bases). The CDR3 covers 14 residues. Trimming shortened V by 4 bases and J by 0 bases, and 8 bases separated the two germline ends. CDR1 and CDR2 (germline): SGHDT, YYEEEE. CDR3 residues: CASSRTASNQPQHF. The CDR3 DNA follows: TGTGCCAGCAGCCGGACAGCTAGCAATCAGCCCCAGCATTTT.

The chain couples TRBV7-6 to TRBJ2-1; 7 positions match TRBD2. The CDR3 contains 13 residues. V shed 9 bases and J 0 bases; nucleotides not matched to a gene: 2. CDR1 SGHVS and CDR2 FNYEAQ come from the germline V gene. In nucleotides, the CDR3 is TGTGCCAGGCGGGGGAGCTCCTACAATGAGCAGTTCTTC. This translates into CARRGSSYNEQFF.

The CDR3 nucleotides are TGTGCCAGCACCACCGGGACACTCCCTAACTATGGCTACACCTTC. Its translation: CASTTGTLPNYGYTF. V gene TRBV28 combines with J gene TRBJ1-2; the D gene is possibly TRBD1 (6 bases). Per germline, CDR1 MDHEN and CDR2 SYDVKM. The CDR3 runs 15 residues. V lost 7 bases and J 0 bases, leaving 15 bases between the germline ends.

CDR3: CASKRQIRSPLHF. In nucleotides, the CDR3 is TGTGCCAGCAAAAGACAGATTAGATCACCCCTCCACTTT. The chain joins TRBV6-5 to TRBJ1-6; D is possibly TRBD1 (5 bases). The CDR3 has 13 amino acids. CDR1 and CDR2 from the germline V gene are MNHEY and SVGAGI. Trimming took off 7 bases at V and 10 bases at J, with 14 bases between the two ends.

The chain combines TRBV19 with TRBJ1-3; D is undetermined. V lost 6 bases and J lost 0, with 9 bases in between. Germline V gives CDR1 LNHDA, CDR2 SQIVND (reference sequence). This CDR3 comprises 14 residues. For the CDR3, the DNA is TGTGCCAGTAGCCGTTCAGGCTCTGGAAACACCATATATTTT. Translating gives CASSRSGSGNTIYF. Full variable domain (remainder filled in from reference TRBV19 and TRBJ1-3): DGGITQSPKYLFRKEGQNVTLSCEQNLNHDAMYWYRQDPGQGLRLIYYSQIVNDFQKGDIAEGYSVSREKKESFPLTVTSAQKNPTAFYLCASSRSGSGNTIYFGEGSWLTVV.

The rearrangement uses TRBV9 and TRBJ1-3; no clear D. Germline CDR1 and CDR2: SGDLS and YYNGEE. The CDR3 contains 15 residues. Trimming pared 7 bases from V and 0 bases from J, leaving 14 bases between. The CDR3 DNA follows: TGTGCCAGCGCGAGAGGGCGGAGCTCTGGAAACACCATATATTTT. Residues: CASARGRSSGNTIYF.

The CDR3 sequence is CASSLGGIGETQYF. In DNA, the CDR3 is TGTGCCAGCAGCTTGGGGGGGATAGGCGAGACCCAGTACTTC. The V and J genes are TRBV7-7 and TRBJ2-5; 7 bases are shared with TRBD2. Losses at the gene ends were 3 bases for V and 5 bases for J; bases not matched to a gene: 6. From germline, CDR1 is SSHAT and CDR2 FNYEAQ (reference sequence). The CDR3 is made up of 14 amino acids.

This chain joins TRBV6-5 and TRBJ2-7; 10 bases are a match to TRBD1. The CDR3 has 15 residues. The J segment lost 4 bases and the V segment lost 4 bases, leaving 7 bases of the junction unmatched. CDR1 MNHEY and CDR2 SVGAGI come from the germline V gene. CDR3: CASSFLGTGAYEQYF. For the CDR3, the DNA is TGTGCCAGCAGTTTCCTCGGGACAGGGGCATACGAGCAGTACTTC.